This T cell receptor beta chain was identified in a study of naive and memory T cell subsets. This CDR3 region has 16 residues. Germline lookup yields CDR1 KGHDR and CDR2 SFDVKD. Trimming shortened V by 3 bases and J by 7 bases, and 17 bases separated the two germline ends. Cells stained for CD3, CD4, CD8, CD45RA, CD27 and viability were sorted into four CD45RA/CD27 subsets. Two oligonucleotides, mixed equimolar, formed the beta constant-region primer covering TRBC1 and TRBC2. The ligated cDNA underwent four PCR rounds using SP2 and nested alpha and beta constant-region primers. Ligation attached a single-stranded oligonucleotide with a 12-nucleotide UMI and the SP2 primer to the cDNA 3' end. TCRdb re-called the UMI-ligation and nested PCR reads through MiXCR, storing one row per CDR3 protein. Here the sample spans approximately 140,000 distinct CDR3 sequences, 22% being singletons. About this clonotype itself: Its specificity is not known.

Study conclusions and caveats: Possibly reflecting memory cells re-expressing CD45RA, a few larger clonotypes occurred in naive repertoires, especially CD8. Over 85% of naive TCR sequences appeared only once after error correction, unlike memory subsets.

The receptor was isolated from a human donor in good health. Sequencing was performed on naive CD4+ T cells from blood. The chain uses TRBV24-1 and TRBJ2-2; no clear D gene. In DNA form, the CDR3 reads TGTGCCACCAGTGATCCTGAAGGCTCTTATAACGGGGAGCTGTTTTTT. Translation gives CATSDPEGSYNGELFF.